The rows below give T cell receptor beta chains drawn from one sample of a study of monozygotic twins with inflammatory bowel disease. TCRdb re-analyzed the 5' RACE reads; it lists each CDR3 protein once, without DNA. Its listing shows approximately 390,000 distinct CDR3 sequences. Sequenced: blood. The receptor source for this set is a human donor with ulcerative colitis or Crohn's disease, or a healthy co-twin of an affected twin (not recorded which). The CDR3 runs from the conserved cysteine through the conserved F or W.

V gene: TRBV11-2; CDR3 length: 14; J gene: TRBJ1-2; CDR3 protein: CASRHKIWNYGYTF
V gene: TRBV6-2/TRBV6-3; CDR3 length: 15; J gene: TRBJ2-1; CDR3 protein: CASRDLALAGNEQFF
V gene: TRBV14; CDR3 length: 16; J gene: TRBJ2-5; CDR3 protein: CASSRLGLATQETQYF
V gene: TRBV6-2/TRBV6-3; CDR3 length: 15; J gene: TRBJ2-1; CDR3 protein: CASSYRLARDNEQFF
V gene: TRBV28; CDR3 length: 15; J gene: TRBJ2-3; CDR3 protein: CASREAGVVTDTQYF
V gene: TRBV5-5; CDR3 length: 15; J gene: TRBJ2-3; CDR3 protein: CASSHRGFSWDTQYF
V gene: TRBV20-1; CDR3 length: 12; J gene: TRBJ2-7; CDR3 protein: CSASRGLDELYF
V gene: TRBV7-9; CDR3 length: 16; J gene: TRBJ2-3; CDR3 protein: CASSSAGTSVTDTQYF
V gene: TRBV4-3; CDR3 length: 15; J gene: TRBJ2-5; CDR3 protein: CASSQGPGRQETQYF
V gene: TRBV28; CDR3 length: 14; J gene: TRBJ2-3; CDR3 protein: CASIRQGAGDTQYF
V gene: TRBV7-2; CDR3 length: 15; J gene: TRBJ1-6; CDR3 protein: CASSPRTGGGSPLHF
V gene: TRBV5-4; CDR3 length: 16; J gene: TRBJ2-6; CDR3 protein: CAAGALLSSGANVLTF
V gene: TRBV18; CDR3 length: 13; J gene: TRBJ2-5; CDR3 protein: CASSRDRDETQYF
V gene: TRBV5-1; CDR3 length: 16; J gene: TRBJ1-1; CDR3 protein: CASSSISREGNTEAFF
V gene: TRBV7-2; CDR3 length: 15; J gene: TRBJ1-1; CDR3 protein: CASSLEWTANTEAFF
V gene: TRBV6-1; CDR3 length: 11; J gene: TRBJ1-4; CDR3 protein: CASSTKPKLFF
V gene: TRBV5-1; CDR3 length: 13; J gene: TRBJ1-2; CDR3 protein: CASSLDGGYGYTF
V gene: TRBV5-1; CDR3 length: 13; J gene: TRBJ2-1; CDR3 protein: CASSLSDYNEQFF
V gene: TRBV19; CDR3 length: 11; J gene: TRBJ1-1; CDR3 protein: CASRFGVGAFF
V gene: TRBV20-1; CDR3 length: 15; J gene: TRBJ1-5; CDR3 protein: CSAPSRQGIWEPQHF
V gene: TRBV2; CDR3 length: 14; J gene: TRBJ2-4; CDR3 protein: CASSPTVAKNIQYF
V gene: TRBV4-3; CDR3 length: 15; J gene: TRBJ1-1; CDR3 protein: CASSQGPGMGTEAFF
V gene: TRBV5-1; CDR3 length: 13; J gene: TRBJ2-5; CDR3 protein: CASSLAGSDPQYF
V gene: TRBV5-6; CDR3 length: 13; J gene: TRBJ2-7; CDR3 protein: CASTSPRIDEQYF
V gene: TRBV29-1; CDR3 length: 11; J gene: TRBJ2-3; CDR3 protein: CSVEWRDTQYF
V gene: TRBV7-9; CDR3 length: 15; J gene: TRBJ2-5; CDR3 protein: CASSLRTSGKETQYF
V gene: TRBV11-2; CDR3 length: 14; J gene: TRBJ1-1; CDR3 protein: CASSLALGVTEAFF
V gene: TRBV30; CDR3 length: 11; J gene: TRBJ2-5; CDR3 protein: CAWTNSETQYF
V gene: TRBV28; CDR3 length: 14; J gene: TRBJ1-1; CDR3 protein: CASTPRTGLSEAFF
V gene: TRBV5-1; CDR3 length: 17; J gene: TRBJ2-3; CDR3 protein: CASSWGLAVSHTDTQYF
V gene: TRBV20-1; CDR3 length: 13; J gene: TRBJ1-1; CDR3 protein: CSAARQGRPEAFF
V gene: TRBV9; CDR3 length: 14; J gene: TRBJ2-7; CDR3 protein: CASSRLAGTYEQYF
V gene: TRBV30; CDR3 length: 14; J gene: TRBJ2-5; CDR3 protein: CAWLAGGPYQTQYF
V gene: TRBV28; CDR3 length: 15; J gene: TRBJ1-5; CDR3 protein: CASKYGDRENQPQHF
V gene: TRBV4-3; CDR3 length: 16; J gene: TRBJ1-1; CDR3 protein: CASSQVGRPFNTEAFF
V gene: TRBV20-1; CDR3 length: 11; J gene: TRBJ2-2; CDR3 protein: CSAPGSGELFF
V gene: TRBV24-1; CDR3 length: 14; J gene: TRBJ2-2; CDR3 protein: CATSEAGLTGELFF
V gene: TRBV20-1; CDR3 length: 13; J gene: TRBJ1-2; CDR3 protein: CSARDPPSRGYTF
V gene: TRBV5-4; CDR3 length: 17; J gene: TRBJ2-2; CDR3 protein: CASSTGQGAGSVGELFF
V gene: TRBV5-4; CDR3 length: 14; J gene: TRBJ2-5; CDR3 protein: CASSGRDRAGTQYF
V gene: TRBV5-6; CDR3 length: 15; J gene: TRBJ1-2; CDR3 protein: CASSLAGTGWYGYTF
V gene: TRBV6-1; CDR3 length: 12; J gene: TRBJ1-5; CDR3 protein: CASSEIERFRDF
V gene: TRBV5-1; CDR3 length: 15; J gene: TRBJ2-5; CDR3 protein: CASFRTSSYQETQYF
V gene: TRBV11-2; CDR3 length: 15; J gene: TRBJ2-7; CDR3 protein: CASSNYESQGLAQFF